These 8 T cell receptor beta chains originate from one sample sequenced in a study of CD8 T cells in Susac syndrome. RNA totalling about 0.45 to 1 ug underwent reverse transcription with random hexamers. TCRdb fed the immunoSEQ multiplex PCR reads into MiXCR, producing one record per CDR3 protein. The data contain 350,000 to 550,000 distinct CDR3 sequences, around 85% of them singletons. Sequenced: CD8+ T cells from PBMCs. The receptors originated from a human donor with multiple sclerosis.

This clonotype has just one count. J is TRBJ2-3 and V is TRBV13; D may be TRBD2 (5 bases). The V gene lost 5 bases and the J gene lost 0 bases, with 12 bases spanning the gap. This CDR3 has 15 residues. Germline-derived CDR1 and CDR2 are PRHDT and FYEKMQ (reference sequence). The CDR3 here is CASSGSDLSTDTQYF. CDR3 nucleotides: TGTGCCAGCAGCGGTAGCGACCTTAGCACAGATACGCAGTATTTT. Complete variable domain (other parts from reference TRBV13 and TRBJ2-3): AAGVIQSPRHLIKEKRETATLKCYPIPRHDTVYWYQQGPGQDPQFLISFYEKMQSDKGSIPDRFSAQQFSDYHSELNMSSLELGDSALYFCASSGSDLSTDTQYFGPGTRLTVL.

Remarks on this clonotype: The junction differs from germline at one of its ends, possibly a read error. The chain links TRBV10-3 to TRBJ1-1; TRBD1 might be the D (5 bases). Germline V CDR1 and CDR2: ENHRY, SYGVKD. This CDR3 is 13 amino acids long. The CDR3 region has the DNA TGTGCCATCAATGAGGGGCAGGACACTGAAGCTTTCTTT. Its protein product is CAINEGQDTEAFF.

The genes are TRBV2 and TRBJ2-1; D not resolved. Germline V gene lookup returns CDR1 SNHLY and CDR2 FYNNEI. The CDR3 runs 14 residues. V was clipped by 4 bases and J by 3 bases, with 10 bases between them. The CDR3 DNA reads TGTGCCAGCAGTGGGTTTAAGGGCTACAATGAGCAGTTCTTC. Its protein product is CASSGFKGYNEQFF. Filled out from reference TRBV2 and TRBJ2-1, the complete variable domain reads EPEVTQTPSHQVTQMGQEVILRCVPISNHLYFYWYRQILGQKVEFLVSFYNNEISEKSEIFDDQFSVERPDGSNFTLKIRSTKLEDSAMYFCASSGFKGYNEQFFGPGTRLTVL.

Here the CDR3 DNA reads TGCAGTGCCGAGACAGGGCTAAGCTCCTACGAGCAGTACTTC. It yields the protein CSAETGLSSYEQYF. The chain recombines TRBV20-1 with TRBJ2-7; TRBD1 aligns across 7 bases. The CDR3 totals 14 residues. Trimming cost V 6 bases and J 0 bases; bases outside gene matches: 8. CDR1 DFQATT and CDR2 SNEGSKA come from the germline V gene (reference sequence).

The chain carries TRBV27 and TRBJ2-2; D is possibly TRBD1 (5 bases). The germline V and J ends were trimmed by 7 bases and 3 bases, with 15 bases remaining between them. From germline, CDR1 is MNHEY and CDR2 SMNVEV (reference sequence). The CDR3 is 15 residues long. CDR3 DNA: TGTGCCAGCACCCATGGTGGGGCAGACACCGGGGAGCTGTTTTTT. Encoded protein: CASTHGGADTGELFF.

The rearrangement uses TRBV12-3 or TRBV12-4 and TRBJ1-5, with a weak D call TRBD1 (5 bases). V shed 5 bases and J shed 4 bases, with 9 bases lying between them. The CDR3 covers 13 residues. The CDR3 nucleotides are TGTGCCAGCAGTACGGAGGGGAATCAGCCCCAGCATTTT. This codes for CASSTEGNQPQHF.

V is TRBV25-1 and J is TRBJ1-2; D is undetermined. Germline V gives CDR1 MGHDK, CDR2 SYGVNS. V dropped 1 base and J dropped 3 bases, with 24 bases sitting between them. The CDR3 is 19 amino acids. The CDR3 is CASSEWAHGEGGSYYGYTF. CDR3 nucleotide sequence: TGTGCCAGCAGTGAATGGGCTCACGGGGAGGGAGGGTCTTACTATGGCTACACCTTC.

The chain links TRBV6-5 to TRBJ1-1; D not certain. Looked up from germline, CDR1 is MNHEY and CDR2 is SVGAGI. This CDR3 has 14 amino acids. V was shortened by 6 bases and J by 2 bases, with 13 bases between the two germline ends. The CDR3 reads CASRLHRDNTEAFF. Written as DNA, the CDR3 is TGTGCCAGCAGATTACACAGAGATAACACTGAAGCTTTCTTT.